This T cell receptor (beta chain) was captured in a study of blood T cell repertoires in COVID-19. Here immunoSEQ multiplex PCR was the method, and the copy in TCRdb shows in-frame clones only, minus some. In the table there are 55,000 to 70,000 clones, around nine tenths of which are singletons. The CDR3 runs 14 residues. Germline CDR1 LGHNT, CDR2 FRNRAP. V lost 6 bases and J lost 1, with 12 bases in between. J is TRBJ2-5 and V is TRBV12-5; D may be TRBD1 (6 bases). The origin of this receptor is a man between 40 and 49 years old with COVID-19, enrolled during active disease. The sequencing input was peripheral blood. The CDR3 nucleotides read TGTGCTAGTGGGCCCGGGACAACCCAAGAGACCCAGTACTTC. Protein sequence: CASGPGTTQETQYF. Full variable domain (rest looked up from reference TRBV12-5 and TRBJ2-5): DARVTQTPRHKVTEMGQEVTMRCQPILGHNTVFWYRQTMMQGLELLAYFRNRAPLDDSGMPKDRFSAEMPDATLATLKIQPSEPRDSAVYFCASGPGTTQETQYFGPGTRLLVL.